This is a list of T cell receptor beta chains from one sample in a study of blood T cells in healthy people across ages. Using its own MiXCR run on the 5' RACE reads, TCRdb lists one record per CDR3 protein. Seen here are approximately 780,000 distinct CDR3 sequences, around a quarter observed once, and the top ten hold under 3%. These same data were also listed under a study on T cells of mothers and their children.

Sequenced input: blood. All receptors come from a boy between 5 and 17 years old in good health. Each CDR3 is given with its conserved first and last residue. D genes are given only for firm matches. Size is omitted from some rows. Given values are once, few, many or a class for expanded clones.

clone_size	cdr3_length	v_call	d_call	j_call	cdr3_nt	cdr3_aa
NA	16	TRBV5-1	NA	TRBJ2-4	TGCGCCAGCAGCGACCCTAGCGATCCAGCCAAAAACATTCAGTACTTC	CASSDPSDPAKNIQYF
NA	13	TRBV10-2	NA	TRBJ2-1	TGCGCCAGCAGTGACTGGGTTCACAATGAGCAGTTCTTC	CASSDWVHNEQFF
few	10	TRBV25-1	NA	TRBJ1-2	TGTGCCACCGAGGACGGAGGCTACACCTTC	CATEDGGYTF
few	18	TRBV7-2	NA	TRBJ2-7	TGTGCCAGCAGCTTCTTGCCCTCGGACAGCGGGGTTCTACAGGAGCAGTACTTC	CASSFLPSDSGVLQEQYF
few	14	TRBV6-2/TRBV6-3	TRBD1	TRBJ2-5	TGTGCCAGCACCCACCGGACAGGGCTAGAGACCCAGTACTTC	CASTHRTGLETQYF
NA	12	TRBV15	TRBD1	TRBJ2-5	TGTGCGCATCAGGGGGCGAGGGAGACCCAGTACTTC	CAHQGARETQYF
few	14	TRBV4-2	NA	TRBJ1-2	TGTGCCAGCAGCCTAAGCCCCGGCCGGCCGGGCTACACCTTC	CASSLSPGRPGYTF
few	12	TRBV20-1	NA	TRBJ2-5	TGCAGTGTCCCGGACTATTCTGAGACCCAGTACTTC	CSVPDYSETQYF
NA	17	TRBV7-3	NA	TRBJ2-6	TGTGCCAGCAGCCTAGAAACAGAAAGCTCTGGGGCCAACGTCCTGACTTTC	CASSLETESSGANVLTF
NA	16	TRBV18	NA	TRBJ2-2	TGTGCCAGCTCACCACCTAAATACAGACCCACCGGGGAGCTGTTTTTT	CASSPPKYRPTGELFF
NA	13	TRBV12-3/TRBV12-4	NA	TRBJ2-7	TGTGCCAGCAGTCAAGGCGTTGTGTTGGAGCAGTACTTC	CASSQGVVLEQYF
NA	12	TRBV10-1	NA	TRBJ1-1	TGCGCCAGCAGTGACGCCAGCACTGAAGCTTTCTTT	CASSDASTEAFF
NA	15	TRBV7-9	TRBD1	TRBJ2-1	TGTGCCAGCGCGAAGACCGGGACAGCTCCTGAACAGCAGTTCTTC	CASAKTGTAPEQQFF
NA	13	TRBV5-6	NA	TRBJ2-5	TGTGCCAGCAGCCCGCCCCAGGGGGAGACCCAGTACTTC	CASSPPQGETQYF
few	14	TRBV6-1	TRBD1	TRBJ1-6	TGTGCCAGCAGTGAATCTCGACAGGGAACACCCCTCCACTTT	CASSESRQGTPLHF
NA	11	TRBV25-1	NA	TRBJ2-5	TGTGCCAGCAGTGAGTTCGACACCCAGTACTTC	CASSEFDTQYF
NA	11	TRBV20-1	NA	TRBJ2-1	TGCAGGAGGGACTCGTACAATGAGCAGTTCTTC	CRRDSYNEQFF
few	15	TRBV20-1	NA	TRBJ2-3	TGCAGTGCTAGAGACCTGCAGGGGCAAACAGATACGCAGTATTTT	CSARDLQGQTDTQYF
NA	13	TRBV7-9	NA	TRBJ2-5	TGTGCCAGCAGCTGGACCCCGTCCGAGACCCAGTACTTC	CASSWTPSETQYF
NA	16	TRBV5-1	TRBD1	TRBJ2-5	TGCGCCAGCAGCTTGAGTTCAGGGGGCATGGTAGAGACCCAGTACTTC	CASSLSSGGMVETQYF
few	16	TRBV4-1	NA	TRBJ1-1	TGCGCCAGCAGCCACGAGTATGGGGTGAGGGTCACTGAAGCTTTCTTT	CASSHEYGVRVTEAFF
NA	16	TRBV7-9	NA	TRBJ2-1	TGTGCCAGCAGCCCAAAGACGGGACCCAATCTTAATGAGCAGTTCTTC	CASSPKTGPNLNEQFF
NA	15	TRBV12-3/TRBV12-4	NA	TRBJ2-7	TGTGCCAGCAGAGGTACCGGGACAAACTCCTACGAGCAGTACTTC	CASRGTGTNSYEQYF
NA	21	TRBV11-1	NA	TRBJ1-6	TGTGCCAGCAGCTCAGTCCTCTTTATCGTCTCTGGCTACTCCTATAATTCACCCCTCCACTTT	CASSSVLFIVSGYSYNSPLHF
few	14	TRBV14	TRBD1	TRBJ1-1	TGTGCCAGCAGCCACCGTGGACAGGGCACTGAAGCTTTCTTT	CASSHRGQGTEAFF
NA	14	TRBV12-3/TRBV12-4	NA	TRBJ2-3	TGTGCCAGCAGTTTAGCGCTTACAGTAGATACGCAGTATTTT	CASSLALTVDTQYF
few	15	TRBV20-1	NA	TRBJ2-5	TGCAGTGCTAGAGATCCTCGACTGAGCACAAAGACCCAGTACTTC	CSARDPRLSTKTQYF
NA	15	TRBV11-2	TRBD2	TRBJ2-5	TGTGCCAGCAGCCCCTGGACTAGAATTGAGGAGACCCAGTACTTC	CASSPWTRIEETQYF
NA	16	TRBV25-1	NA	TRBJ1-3	TGTGCCAGCAGTGACTACCGATCCCTATCTGGAAACACCATATATTTT	CASSDYRSLSGNTIYF
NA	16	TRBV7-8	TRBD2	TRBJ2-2	TGTGCCAGCAGCGTTTCTAGCGGGGCTCGCACCGGGGAGCTGTTTTTT	CASSVSSGARTGELFF
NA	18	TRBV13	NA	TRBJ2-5	TGTGCCAGCAGCTCCTTCGGGGACAAGGTTGAGACCCAAGAGACCCAGTACTTC	CASSSFGDKVETQETQYF
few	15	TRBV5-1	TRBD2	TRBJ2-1	TGCGCCAGCAGCGTGGAGAGCGGGGGGGCCAATGAGCAGTTCTTC	CASSVESGGANEQFF
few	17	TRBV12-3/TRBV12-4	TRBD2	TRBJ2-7	TGTGCCAGCAGTCCTTACACTAGCGGGGGCTTTACCTACGAGCAGTACTTC	CASSPYTSGGFTYEQYF
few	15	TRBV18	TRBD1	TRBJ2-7	TGTGCCAGCTCATTCGCCGGGACAGGAACCTACGAGCAGTACTTC	CASSFAGTGTYEQYF
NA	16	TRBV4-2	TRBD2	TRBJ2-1	TGTGCCAGCAGCCAAGATGGAGCGGGAGTTAGTGGGGAGCAGTTCTTC	CASSQDGAGVSGEQFF
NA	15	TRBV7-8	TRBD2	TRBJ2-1	TGTGCCAGCAGCAATAGCGGGGGCCGCCTCAATGAGCAGTTCTTC	CASSNSGGRLNEQFF
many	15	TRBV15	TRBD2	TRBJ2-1	TGTGCCACCAGCAGAGGATTCCAGGGAGGGAATGAGCAGTTCTTC	CATSRGFQGGNEQFF
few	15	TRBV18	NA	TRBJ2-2	TGTGCCAGCTCACCGAGGGCAGGGAACACCGGGGAGCTGTTTTTT	CASSPRAGNTGELFF
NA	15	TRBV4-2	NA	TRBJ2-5	TGTGCCAGCAGCCAAGATGGGCAGGGTCGGGAGACCCAGTACTTC	CASSQDGQGRETQYF
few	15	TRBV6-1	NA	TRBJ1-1	TGTGCCAGCAGTATCCACAGGGAAGCGAACACTGAAGCTTTCTTT	CASSIHREANTEAFF
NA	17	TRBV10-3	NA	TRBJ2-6	TGTGCCATCAGTGAAGACAGGCCAGACTCTGGGGCCAACGTCCTGACTTTC	CAISEDRPDSGANVLTF
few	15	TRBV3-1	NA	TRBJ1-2	TGTGCCAGCAGCGAAACGGGACAACGATCAGATGGCTACACCTTC	CASSETGQRSDGYTF
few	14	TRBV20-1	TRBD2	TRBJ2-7	TGCAGTGCTAGTATAGCGGGGTCCTCCTACGAGCAGTACTTC	CSASIAGSSYEQYF
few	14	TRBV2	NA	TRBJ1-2	TGTGCCAGCAGAGAAGACATCTCTAACTATGGCTACACCTTC	CASREDISNYGYTF
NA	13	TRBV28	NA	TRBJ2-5	TGTGCCAGCAGTACGAGGGGACCGGAGACCCAGTACTTC	CASSTRGPETQYF
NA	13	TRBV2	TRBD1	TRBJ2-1	TGTGCCAGCGATCAGGGGGCTTACAATGAGCAGTTCTTC	CASDQGAYNEQFF
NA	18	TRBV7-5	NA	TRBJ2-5	NA	CISVPEVLDRADGKTQYF
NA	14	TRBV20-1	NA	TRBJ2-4	TGCAGTGCTTACCGACAGCCAGCCAAAAACATTCAGTACTTC	CSAYRQPAKNIQYF
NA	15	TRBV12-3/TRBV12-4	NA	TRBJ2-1	TGTGCCAGCACTCTCGGACAAATAGGCTACAATGAGCAGTTCTTC	CASTLGQIGYNEQFF